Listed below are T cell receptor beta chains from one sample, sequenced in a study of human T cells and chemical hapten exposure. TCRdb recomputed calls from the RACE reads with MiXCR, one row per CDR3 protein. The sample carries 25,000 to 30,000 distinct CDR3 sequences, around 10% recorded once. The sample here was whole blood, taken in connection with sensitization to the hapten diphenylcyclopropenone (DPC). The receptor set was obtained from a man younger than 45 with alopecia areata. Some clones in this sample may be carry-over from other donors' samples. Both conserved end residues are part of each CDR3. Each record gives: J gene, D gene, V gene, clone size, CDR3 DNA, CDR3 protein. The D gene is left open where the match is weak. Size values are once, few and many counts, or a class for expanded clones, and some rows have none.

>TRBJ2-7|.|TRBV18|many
TGTGCCAGCTCAGCCAGGGACGAAATGTCCTACGAGCAGTACTTC
CASSARDEMSYEQYF
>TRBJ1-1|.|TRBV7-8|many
TGTGCCAGCAGCCTCAGATACCCTAACACTGAAGCTTTCTTT
CASSLRYPNTEAFF
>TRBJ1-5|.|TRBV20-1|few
TGCAGTGCTAAAACGGGCAGGGACTCTCAGCCCCAGCATTTT
CSAKTGRDSQPQHF
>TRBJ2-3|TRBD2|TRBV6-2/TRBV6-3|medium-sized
TGTGCCAGCAGTTTAACTAGCGGGAGTGTTGATACGCAGTATTTT
CASSLTSGSVDTQYF
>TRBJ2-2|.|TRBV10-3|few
TGTGCCATCAGGGGAGAGAACACCGGGGAGCTGTTTTTT
CAIRGENTGELFF
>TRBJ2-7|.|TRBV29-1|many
TGCAGCGTTGAAGTGACAGATTACGAGCAGTACTTC
CSVEVTDYEQYF
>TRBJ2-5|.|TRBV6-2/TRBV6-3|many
TGTGCCAGCAACAGGGCCGATTTGGAGACCCAGTACTTC
CASNRADLETQYF
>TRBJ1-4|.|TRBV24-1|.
TGTGCCACCAGTGACCCCCTTGCAACTAATGAAAAACTGTTTTTT
CATSDPLATNEKLFF
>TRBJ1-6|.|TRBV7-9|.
TGTGCCAGCAGCCATACGGGGCAGGGGCGAGATAATTCACCCCTCCACTTT
CASSHTGQGRDNSPLHF
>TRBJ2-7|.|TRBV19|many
TGTGCCAGTAGTCCCGACACCGGTAGATACGAGCAGTACTTC
CASSPDTGRYEQYF
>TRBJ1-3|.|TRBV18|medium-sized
TGTGCCAGCTCACCAGCCTCGTCCCCGGGAAACACCATATATTTT
CASSPASSPGNTIYF
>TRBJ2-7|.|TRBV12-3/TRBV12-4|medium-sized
TGTGCCAGCAGTTTAGAGGGGGAGGGGGAGTACTTC
CASSLEGEGEYF
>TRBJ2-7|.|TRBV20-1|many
TGCAGAGGCCACTTCGTTATAGTATGCTCCTACGAGCAGTACTTC
CRGHFVIVCSYEQYF
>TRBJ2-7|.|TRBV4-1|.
TGCGCCAGCAGCCAAGGCAGGGGAGACGAGCAGTACTTC
CASSQGRGDEQYF
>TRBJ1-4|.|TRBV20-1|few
TGCAGTGCTCCGGGACAACTAAATGAAAAACTGTTTTTT
CSAPGQLNEKLFF
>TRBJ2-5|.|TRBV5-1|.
TGCGCCAGCAGCTTGGGGGAGCAAGAGACCCAGTACTTC
CASSLGEQETQYF
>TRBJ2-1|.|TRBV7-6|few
TGTGCCAGCAGCGTAGACGGGAGTGCTTACAATGAGCAGTTCTTC
CASSVDGSAYNEQFF
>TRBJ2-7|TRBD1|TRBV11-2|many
TGTGCCAGCAGCCCTACCCAGGGGGCCAGGGACCACTACGAGCAGTACTTC
CASSPTQGARDHYEQYF
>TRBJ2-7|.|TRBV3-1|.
TGTGCCAGCAGCCAGGGGCCGACAGGCGAGCAGTACTTC
CASSQGPTGEQYF
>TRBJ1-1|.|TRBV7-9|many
TGTGCCAGCAGCAATTCGAGGGCTGAAGCTTTCTTT
CASSNSRAEAFF
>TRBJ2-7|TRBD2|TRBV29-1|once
TGCAGCACGGGGGGGGACCACGAGCAGTACTTC
CSTGGDHEQYF
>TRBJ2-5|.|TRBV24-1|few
TGTGCCACCAGTGCCCGACTCGGAGGCCAAGAGACCCAGTACTTC
CATSARLGGQETQYF
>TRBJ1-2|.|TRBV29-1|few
TGCAGCGTTGGGGCAGCCGTACATCCTAACTATGGCTACACCTTC
CSVGAAVHPNYGYTF
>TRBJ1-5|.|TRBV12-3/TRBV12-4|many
TGTGCCAGCAGTCCCCACAGGGAGGGCCAGCCCCAGCATTTT
CASSPHREGQPQHF
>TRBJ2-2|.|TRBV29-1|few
TGCAGCGTTGGGGATACCGGGGAGCTGTTTTTT
CSVGDTGELFF
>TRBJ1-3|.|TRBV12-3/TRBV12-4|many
TGTGCCAGCAGTTTAGCGGATGGTCTCTCTGGAAACACCATATATTTT
CASSLADGLSGNTIYF
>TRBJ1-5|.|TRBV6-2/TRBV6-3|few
TGTGCCAGCAGTTACCAGGACAATCAGCCCCAGCATTTT
CASSYQDNQPQHF
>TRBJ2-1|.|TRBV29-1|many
TGCAGCGTTGACAAGCGCTCCTACAATGAGCAGTTCTTC
CSVDKRSYNEQFF
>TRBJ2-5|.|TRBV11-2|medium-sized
TGTGCCAGCAGCTTAGCGGGGCTGGGGGCCAAGACCCAGTACTTC
CASSLAGLGAKTQYF
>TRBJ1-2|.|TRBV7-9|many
TGTGCCAGCAGCGAGGGAAAGGACGGTAACTATGGCTACACCTTC
CASSEGKDGNYGYTF
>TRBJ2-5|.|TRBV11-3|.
TGTGCCAGCAGCACCCGGACAGAAGAGACCCAGTACTTC
CASSTRTEETQYF
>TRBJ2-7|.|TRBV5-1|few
TGCGCCAGCAGCTTGAGGGAGGAGGGGGAGCAGTACTTC
CASSLREEGEQYF